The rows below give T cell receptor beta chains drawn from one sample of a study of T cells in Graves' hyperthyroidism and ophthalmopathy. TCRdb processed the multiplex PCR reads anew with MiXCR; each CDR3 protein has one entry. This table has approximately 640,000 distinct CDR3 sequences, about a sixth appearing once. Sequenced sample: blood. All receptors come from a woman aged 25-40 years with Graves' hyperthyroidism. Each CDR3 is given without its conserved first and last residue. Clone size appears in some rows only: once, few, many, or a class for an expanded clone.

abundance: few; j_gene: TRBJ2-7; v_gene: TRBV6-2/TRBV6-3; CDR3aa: ASTPTGVFYEQY
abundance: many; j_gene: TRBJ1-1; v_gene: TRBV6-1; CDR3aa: ASSGYRWLNTEAF
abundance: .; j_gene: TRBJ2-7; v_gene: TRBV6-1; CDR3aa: ASKNGGSSYEQY
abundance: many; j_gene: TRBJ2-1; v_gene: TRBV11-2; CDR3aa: ASSSSGGLAVSSYNEQF
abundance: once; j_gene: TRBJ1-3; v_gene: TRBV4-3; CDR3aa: ASSQEAGFSGNTIY
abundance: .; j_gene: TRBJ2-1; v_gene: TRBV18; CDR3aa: ASSETSGSSNEQF
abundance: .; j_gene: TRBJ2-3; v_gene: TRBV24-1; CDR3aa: ATSDQTGLEDTQY
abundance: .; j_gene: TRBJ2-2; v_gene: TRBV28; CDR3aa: ASRLAIAGELF
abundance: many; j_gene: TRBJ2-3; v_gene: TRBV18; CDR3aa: ASSPGTGGKDTQY
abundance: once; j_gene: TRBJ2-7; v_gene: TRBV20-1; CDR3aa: SARGPYSYEQY
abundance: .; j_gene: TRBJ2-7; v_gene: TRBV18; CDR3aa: ASSPTDPGMGYEQY
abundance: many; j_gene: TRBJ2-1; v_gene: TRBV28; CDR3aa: ASFGVPYNEQF
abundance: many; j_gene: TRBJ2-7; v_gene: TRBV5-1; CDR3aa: ASSFGGETYEQY
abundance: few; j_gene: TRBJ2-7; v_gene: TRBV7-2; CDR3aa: ASSSRDGGSYEQY
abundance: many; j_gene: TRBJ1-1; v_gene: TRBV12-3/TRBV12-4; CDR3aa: ASSFVVTEAF
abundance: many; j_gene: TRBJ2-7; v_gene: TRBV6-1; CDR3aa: ASRTGTGGNYEQY
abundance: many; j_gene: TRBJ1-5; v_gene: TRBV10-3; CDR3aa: AISEGTGDQPQH
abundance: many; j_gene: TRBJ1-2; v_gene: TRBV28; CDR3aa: ASDGPSGYT
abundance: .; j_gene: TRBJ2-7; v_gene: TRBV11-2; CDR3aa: ASSWNSYEQY
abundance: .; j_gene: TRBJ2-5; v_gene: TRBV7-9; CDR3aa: ASSVDPGETQY
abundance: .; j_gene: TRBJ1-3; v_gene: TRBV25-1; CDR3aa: ASIETGRNTIY
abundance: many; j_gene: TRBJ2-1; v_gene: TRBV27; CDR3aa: ASSGTSGSGNNEQF
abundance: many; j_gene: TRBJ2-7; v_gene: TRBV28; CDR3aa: ASSFLRPREQY
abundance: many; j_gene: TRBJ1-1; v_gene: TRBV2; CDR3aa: ASRADSTVEAF
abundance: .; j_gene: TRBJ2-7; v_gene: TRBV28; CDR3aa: ASGTNLYEQY
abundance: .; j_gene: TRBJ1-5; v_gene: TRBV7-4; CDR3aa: ASSPTRTGVLSQH
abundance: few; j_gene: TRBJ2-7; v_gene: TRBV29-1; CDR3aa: SVETGDYEQY
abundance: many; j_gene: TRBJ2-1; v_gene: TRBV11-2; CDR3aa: ASSSLAGGVGEQF
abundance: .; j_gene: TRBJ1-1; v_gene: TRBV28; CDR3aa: ASSYLRRNEAF
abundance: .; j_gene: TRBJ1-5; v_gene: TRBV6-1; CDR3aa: ASRPVEQLNQPQH
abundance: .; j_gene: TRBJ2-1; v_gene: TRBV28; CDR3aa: ASGKQF
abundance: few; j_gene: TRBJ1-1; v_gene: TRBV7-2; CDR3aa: ASSRGYPNTEAF
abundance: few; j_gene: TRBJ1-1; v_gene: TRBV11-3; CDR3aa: ASSRRTGLNTEAF
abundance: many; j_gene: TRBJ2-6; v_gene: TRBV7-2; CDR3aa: ASSLGQGARSGANVLT
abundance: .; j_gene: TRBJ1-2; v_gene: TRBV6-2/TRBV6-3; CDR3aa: ASWTVVIGYT
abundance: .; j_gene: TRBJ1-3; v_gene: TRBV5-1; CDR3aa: ASSPRDGAGNTIY
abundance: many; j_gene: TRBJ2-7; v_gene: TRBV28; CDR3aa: ASRPTGTSGYEQY
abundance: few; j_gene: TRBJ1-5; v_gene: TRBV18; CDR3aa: ASSLTGARQPQH
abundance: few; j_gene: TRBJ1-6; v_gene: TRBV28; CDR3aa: ASSSGGFGNSPLH
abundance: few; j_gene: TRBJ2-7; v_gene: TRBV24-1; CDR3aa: ATSDRDGPTYEQY
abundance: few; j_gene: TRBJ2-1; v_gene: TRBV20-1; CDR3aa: SARRIGTSGGNNEQF
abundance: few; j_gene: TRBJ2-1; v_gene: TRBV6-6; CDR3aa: ASSYLPGLAGPIYNEQF
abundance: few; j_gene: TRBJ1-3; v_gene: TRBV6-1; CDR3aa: ASSADISSGNTIY
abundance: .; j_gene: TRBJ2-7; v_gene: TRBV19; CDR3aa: ASSMGDANYEQY
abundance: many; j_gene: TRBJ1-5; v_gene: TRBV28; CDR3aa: ASSLVRTGDQPQH
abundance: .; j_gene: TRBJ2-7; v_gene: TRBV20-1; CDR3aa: SASAGFSYEQY
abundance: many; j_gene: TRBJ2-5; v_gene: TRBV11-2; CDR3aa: ASSFRGRDQETQY
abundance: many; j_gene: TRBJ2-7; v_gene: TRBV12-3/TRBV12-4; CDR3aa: ASSLRSFDRVDSEQY
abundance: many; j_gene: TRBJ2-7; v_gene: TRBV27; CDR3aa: ASSFGPTGGYEQY
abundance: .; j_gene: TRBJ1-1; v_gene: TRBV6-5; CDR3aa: ASSYSGDAEAF
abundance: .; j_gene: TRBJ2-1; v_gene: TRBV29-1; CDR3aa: SVGNGYEQF
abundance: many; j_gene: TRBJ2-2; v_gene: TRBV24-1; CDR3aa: ATSGSGRAFTGELF
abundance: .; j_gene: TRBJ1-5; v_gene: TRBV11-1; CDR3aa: GPEQDYKADQPQH
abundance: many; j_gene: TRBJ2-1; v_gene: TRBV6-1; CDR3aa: ASSSSGRLNEQF